Sequencing of this TCR beta chain was carried out in a study of OX40 agonist ivuxolimab in advanced cancers. Study overall: The study enrolled dose-escalation patients with hepatocellular carcinoma, melanoma, renal cell or head and neck cancer. Aged roughly 23 to 85 with a mean of approximately 57 years, they were 82.7% male.

The CDR3 has 15 residues. The V end lost 4 bases, the J end lost 5 bases, and 18 bases lay between the germline ends. Germline values: CDR1 SGHDT, CDR2 YYEEEE. Sequencing used immunoSEQ multiplex PCR; TCRdb keeps in-frame clones, though not all of them. The table includes 90,000 to 120,000 clones, 80% to 95% detected once. The J gene is TRBJ2-5, the V gene TRBV5-6; no definite D call. The receptor was derived from an adult with an advanced solid tumor such as melanoma, head and neck, liver or kidney cancer. This specimen was CD4+ or CD8+ T cells sorted from blood, taken in a trial of the OX40 agonist ivuxolimab. The CDR3 loop is CASSPRTRSRETQYF. DNA for the CDR3: TGTGCCAGCAGCCCCAGGACCCGCAGTCGGGAGACCCAGTACTTC.